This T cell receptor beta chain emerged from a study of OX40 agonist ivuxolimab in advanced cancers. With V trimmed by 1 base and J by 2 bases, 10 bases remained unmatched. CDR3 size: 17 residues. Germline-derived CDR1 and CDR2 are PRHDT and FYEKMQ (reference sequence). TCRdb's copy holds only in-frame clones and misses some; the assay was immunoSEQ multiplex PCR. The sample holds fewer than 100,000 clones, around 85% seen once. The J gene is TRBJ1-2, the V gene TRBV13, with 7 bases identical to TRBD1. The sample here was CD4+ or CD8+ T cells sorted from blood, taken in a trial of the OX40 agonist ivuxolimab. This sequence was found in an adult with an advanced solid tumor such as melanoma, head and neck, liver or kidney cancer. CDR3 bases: TGTGCCAGCAGCTTAGTCCTTACCACAGGGGACAACTATGGCTACACCTTC. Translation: CASSLVLTTGDNYGYTF.